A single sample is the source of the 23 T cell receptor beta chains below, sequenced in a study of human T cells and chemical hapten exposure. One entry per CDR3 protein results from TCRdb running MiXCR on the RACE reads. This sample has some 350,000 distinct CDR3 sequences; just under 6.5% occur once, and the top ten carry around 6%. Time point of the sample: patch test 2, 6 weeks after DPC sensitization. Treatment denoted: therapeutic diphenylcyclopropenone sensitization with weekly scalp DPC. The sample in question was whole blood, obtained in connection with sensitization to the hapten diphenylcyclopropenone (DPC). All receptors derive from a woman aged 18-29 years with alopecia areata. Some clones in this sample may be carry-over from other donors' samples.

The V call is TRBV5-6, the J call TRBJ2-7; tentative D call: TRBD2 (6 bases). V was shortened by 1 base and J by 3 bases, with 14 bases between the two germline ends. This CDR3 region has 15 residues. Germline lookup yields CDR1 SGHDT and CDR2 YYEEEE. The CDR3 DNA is TGTGCCAGCAGCTTGTTAGGGACTTACCTCTACGAGCAGTACTTC. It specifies CASSLLGTYLYEQYF. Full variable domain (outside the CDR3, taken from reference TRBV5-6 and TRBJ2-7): DAGVTQSPTHLIKTRGQQVTLRCSPKSGHDTVSWYQQALGQGPQFIFQYYEEEERQRGNFPDRFSGHQFPNYSSELNVNALLLGDSALYLCASSLLGTYLYEQYFGPGTRLTVT.

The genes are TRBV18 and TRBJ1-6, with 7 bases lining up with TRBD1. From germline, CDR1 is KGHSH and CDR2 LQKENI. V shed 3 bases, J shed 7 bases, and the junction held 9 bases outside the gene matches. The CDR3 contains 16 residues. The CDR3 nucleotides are TGTGCCAGCTCACCGCCAGCAGGGACAGAAAATTCACCCCTCCACTTT. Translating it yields CASSPPAGTENSPLHF.

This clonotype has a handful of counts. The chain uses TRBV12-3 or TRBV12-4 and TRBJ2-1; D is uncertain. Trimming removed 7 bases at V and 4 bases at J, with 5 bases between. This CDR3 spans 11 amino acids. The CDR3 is CASKTYNEQFF. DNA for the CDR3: TGTGCCAGCAAAACTTACAATGAGCAGTTCTTC.

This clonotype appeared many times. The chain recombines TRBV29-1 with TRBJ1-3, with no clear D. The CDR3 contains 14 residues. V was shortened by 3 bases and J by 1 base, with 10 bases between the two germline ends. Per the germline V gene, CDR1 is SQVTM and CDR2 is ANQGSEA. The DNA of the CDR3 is TGCAGCGTTGAGCACGGCCCGTCTGGAAACACCATATATTTT. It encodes CSVEHGPSGNTIYF.

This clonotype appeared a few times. The CDR3 region has the DNA TGTGCCAGCAGCCAACCCCCCGGACAGGGGCCTGGAAACACCATATATTTT. Amino acids: CASSQPPGQGPGNTIYF. V and J are TRBV4-2 and TRBJ1-3; TRBD1 matches at 9 bases. J lost 2 bases, V lost 2 bases, and 7 bases had no gene match. Per the germline V gene, CDR1 is LGHNA and CDR2 is YNFKEQ. The CDR3 runs to 17 residues.

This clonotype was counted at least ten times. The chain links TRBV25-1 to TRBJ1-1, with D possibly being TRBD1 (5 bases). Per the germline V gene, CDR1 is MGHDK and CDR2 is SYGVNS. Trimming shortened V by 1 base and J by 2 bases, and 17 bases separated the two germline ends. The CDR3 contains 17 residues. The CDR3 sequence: CASSEFPQRDDNTEAFF. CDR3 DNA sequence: TGTGCCAGCAGTGAATTCCCCCAACGGGACGACAACACTGAAGCTTTCTTT.

The DNA for the CDR3 is TGTGCCATCAGTGGTACAGGGATAAGCACAGATACGCAGTATTTT. Amino acids: CAISGTGISTDTQYF. The chain has TRBV10-3 and TRBJ2-3, with a possible D match to TRBD1 (6 bases). Between the trimmed V and J ends, which lost 4 bases and 0 bases, there was a span of 11 bases. Germline CDR1 is ENHRY and CDR2 is SYGVKD. The CDR3 contains 15 residues.

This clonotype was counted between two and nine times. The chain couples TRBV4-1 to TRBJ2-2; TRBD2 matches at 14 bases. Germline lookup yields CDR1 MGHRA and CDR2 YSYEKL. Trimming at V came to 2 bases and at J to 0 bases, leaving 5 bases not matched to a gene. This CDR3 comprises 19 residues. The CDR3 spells CASSQLGLAGGPNTGELFF. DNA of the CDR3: TGCGCCAGCAGCCAACTTGGACTAGCGGGGGGCCCGAACACCGGGGAGCTGTTTTTT.

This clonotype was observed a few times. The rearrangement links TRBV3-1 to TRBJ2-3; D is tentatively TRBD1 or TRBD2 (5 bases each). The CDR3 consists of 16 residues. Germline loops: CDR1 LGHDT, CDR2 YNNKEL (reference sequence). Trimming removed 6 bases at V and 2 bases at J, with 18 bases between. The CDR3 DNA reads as TGTGCCAGCAGTCGTCGCACCGGGACCGTCACAGATACGCAGTATTTT. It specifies CASSRRTGTVTDTQYF.

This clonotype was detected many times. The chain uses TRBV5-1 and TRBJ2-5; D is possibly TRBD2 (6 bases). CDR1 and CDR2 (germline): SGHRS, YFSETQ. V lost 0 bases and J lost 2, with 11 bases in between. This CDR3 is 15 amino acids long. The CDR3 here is CASSLAGLSQETQYF. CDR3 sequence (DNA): TGCGCCAGCAGCTTGGCGGGACTGTCTCAAGAGACCCAGTACTTC.

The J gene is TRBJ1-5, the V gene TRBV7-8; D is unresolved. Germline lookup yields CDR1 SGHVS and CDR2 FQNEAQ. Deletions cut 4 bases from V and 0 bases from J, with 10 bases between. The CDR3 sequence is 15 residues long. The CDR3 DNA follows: TGTGCCAGCAGCTCGCCTATTAATAGCAATCAGCCCCAGCATTTT. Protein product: CASSSPINSNQPQHF.

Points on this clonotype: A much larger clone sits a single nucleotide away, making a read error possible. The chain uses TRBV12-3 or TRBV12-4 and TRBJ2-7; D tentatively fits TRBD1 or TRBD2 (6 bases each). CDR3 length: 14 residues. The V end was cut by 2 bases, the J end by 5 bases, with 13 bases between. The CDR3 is CASSLRRDMNEQYF. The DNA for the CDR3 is TGTGCCAGCAGTTTACGGAGGGACATGAACGAGCAGTACTTC.

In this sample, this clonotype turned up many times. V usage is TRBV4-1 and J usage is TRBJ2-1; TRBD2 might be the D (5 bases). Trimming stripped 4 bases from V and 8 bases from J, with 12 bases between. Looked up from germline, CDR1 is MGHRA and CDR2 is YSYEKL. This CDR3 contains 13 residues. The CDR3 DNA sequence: TGCGCCAGCAGCCTCGGGGAACGAGATGAGCAGTTCTTC. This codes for CASSLGERDEQFF.

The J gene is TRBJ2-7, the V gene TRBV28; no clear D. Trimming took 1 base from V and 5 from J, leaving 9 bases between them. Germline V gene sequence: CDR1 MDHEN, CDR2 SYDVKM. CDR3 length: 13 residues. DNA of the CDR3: TGTGCCAGCAGTTTATCGAAAACCAACGAGCAGTACTTC. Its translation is CASSLSKTNEQYF.

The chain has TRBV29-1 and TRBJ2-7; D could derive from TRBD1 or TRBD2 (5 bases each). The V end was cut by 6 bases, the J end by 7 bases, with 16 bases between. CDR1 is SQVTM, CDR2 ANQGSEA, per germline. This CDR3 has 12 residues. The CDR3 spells CSVERGAREQYF. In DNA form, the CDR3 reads TGCAGCGTCGAGAGGGGTGCGAGGGAGCAGTACTTC.

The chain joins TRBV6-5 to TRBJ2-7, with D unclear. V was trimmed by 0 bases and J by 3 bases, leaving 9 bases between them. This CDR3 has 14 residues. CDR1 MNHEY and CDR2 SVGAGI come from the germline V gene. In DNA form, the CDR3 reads TGTGCCAGCAGTTACTCCTCGGTCCGCTACGAGCAGTACTTC. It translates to CASSYSSVRYEQYF.

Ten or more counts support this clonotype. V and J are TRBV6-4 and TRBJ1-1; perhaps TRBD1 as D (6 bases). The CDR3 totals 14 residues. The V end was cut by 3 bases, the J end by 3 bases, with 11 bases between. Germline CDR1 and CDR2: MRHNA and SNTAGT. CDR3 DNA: TGTGCCAGCAGTGAACAGGGAATGGACACTGAAGCTTTCTTT. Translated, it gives CASSEQGMDTEAFF.

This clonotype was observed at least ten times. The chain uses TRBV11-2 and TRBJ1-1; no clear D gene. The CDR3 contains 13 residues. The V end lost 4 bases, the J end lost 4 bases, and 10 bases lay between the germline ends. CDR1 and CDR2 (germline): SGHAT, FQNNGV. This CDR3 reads CASSSTTGTEAFF. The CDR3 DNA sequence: TGTGCCAGCAGCTCCACCACCGGCACTGAAGCTTTCTTT.

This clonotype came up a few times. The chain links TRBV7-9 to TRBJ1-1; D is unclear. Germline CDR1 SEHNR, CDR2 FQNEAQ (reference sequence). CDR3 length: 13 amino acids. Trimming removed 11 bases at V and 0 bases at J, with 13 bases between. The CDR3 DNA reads TGTGCCCTAGGTAGGCACCTGAACACTGAAGCTTTCTTT. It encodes CALGRHLNTEAFF.

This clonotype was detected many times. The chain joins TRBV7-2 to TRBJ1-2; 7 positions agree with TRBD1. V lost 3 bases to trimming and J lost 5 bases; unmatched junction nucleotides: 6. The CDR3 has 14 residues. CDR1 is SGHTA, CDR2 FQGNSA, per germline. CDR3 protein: CASSLQTGYYGYTF. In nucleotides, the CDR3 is TGTGCCAGCAGCTTGCAGACAGGGTATTATGGCTACACCTTC.

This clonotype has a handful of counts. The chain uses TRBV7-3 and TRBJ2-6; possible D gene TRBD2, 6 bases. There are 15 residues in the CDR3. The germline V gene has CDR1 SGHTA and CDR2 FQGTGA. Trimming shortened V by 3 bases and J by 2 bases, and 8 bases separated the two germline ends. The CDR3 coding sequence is TGTGCCAGCAGCTTCTCGGGGGCTGGGGCCAACGTCCTGACTTTC. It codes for CASSFSGAGANVLTF. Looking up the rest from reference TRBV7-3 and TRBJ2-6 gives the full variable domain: GAGVSQTPSNKVTEKGKYVELRCDPISGHTALYWYRQSLGQGPEFLIYFQGTGAADDSGLPNDRFFAVRPEGSVSTLKIQRTERGDSAVYLCASSFSGAGANVLTFGAGSRLTVL.

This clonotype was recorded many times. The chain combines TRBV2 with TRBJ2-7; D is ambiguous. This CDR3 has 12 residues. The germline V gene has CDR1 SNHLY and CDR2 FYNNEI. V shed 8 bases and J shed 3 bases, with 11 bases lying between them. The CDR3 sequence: CASGGDYYEQYF. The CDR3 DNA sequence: TGTGCCAGCGGTGGGGATTACTACGAGCAGTACTTC.

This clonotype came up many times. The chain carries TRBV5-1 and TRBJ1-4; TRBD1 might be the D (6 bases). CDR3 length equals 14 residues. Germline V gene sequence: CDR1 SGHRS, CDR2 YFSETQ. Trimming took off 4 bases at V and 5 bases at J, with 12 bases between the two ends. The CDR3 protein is CASSVGHRNEKLFF. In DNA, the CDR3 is TGCGCCAGCAGCGTGGGACATAGGAATGAAAAACTGTTTTTT.